The TCR beta chain described here comes from a study of cytomegalovirus exposure and HLA in healthy donors. Losses at the gene ends were 8 bases for V and 4 bases for J; bases not matched to a gene: 10. Germline V gives CDR1 MNHEY, CDR2 SMNVEV (reference sequence). The CDR3 totals 15 residues. Both 60 Vbeta primers and 13 Jbeta primers went into the PCR. Clones were sequenced by immunoSEQ multiplex PCR, and TCRdb holds only the in-frame ones, with some missing. The sample records 130,000 or so clones, around 77% being singletons. As for the donors, each was a healthy bone marrow donor. Although they were nominally healthy when sampled, donors likely had unrecorded immune exposures. Regarding this clone: The antigen is not known.

General observations from the study: Among donors in an Asian-associated ancestry cluster, a later analysis reportedly found fewer N-insertions than the roughly 610-donor mean.

Sequencing was performed on PBMCs. The sequence came from a male donor in good health and CMV-seropositive. This chain joins TRBV27 and TRBJ1-1, with 10 bases lining up with TRBD1. The CDR3 reads CASLRDRGRSTEAFF. CDR3 coding DNA: TGTGCCAGCCTCCGGGACAGGGGTCGAAGCACTGAAGCTTTCTTT.